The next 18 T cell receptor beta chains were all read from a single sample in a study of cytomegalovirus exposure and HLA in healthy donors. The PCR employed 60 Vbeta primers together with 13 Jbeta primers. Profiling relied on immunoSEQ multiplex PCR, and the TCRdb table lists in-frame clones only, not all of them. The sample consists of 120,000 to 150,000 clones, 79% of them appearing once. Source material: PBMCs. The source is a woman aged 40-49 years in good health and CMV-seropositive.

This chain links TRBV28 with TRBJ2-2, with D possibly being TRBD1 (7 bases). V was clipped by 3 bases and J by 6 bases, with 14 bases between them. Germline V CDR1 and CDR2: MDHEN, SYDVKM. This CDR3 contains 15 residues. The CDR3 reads CASSLAGGPSGELFF. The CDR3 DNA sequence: TGTGCCAGCAGTTTGGCAGGGGGGCCTTCCGGGGAGCTGTTTTTT.

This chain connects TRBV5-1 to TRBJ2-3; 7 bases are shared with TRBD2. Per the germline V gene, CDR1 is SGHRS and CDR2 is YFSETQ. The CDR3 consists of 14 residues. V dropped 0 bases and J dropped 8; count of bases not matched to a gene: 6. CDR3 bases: TGCGCCAGCAGCTTGGTATTAACGGGGGGTACGCAGTATTTT. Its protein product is CASSLVLTGGTQYF.

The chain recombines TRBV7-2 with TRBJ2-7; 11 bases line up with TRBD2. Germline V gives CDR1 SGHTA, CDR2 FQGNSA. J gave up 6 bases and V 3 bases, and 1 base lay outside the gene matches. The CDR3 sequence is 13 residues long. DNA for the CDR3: TGTGCCAGCAGCTTGGGACTAGCGGTCGAGCAGTACTTC. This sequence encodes CASSLGLAVEQYF.

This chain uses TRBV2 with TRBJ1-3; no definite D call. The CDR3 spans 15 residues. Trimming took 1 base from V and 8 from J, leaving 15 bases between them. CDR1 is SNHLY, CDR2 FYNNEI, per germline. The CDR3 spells CASSEGGRELDTIYF. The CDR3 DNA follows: TGTGCCAGCAGTGAAGGAGGAAGGGAGTTAGACACCATATATTTT.

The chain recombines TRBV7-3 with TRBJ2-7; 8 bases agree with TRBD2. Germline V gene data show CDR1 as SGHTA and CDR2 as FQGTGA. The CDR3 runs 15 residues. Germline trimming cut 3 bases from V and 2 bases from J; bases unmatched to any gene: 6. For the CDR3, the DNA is TGTGCCAGCAGCTTGGGGGCTAGCGGGCCCTACGAGCAGTACTTC. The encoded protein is CASSLGASGPYEQYF.

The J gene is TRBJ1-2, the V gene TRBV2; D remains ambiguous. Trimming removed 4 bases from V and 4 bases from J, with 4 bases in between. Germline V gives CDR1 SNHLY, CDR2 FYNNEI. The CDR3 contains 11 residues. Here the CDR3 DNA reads TGTGCCAGCAGTGCTAGCTATGGCTACACCTTC. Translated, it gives CASSASYGYTF.

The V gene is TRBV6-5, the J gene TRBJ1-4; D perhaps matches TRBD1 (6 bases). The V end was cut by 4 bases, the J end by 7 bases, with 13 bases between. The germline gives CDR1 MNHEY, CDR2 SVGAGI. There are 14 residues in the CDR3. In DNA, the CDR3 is TGTGCCAGCAGTTTCGGGACAACCCCTGAAAAACTGTTTTTT. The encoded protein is CASSFGTTPEKLFF.

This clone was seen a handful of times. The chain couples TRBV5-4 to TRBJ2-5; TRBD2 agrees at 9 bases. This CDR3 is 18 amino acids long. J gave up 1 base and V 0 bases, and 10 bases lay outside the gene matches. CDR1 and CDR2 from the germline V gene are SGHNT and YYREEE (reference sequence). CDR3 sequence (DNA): TGTGCCAGCAGCTTGGATCGGCTGGGAGCGGGGGGCCAAGAGACCCAGTACTTC. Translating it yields CASSLDRLGAGGQETQYF. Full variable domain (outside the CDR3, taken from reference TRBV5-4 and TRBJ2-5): ETGVTQSPTHLIKTRGQQVTLRCSSQSGHNTVSWYQQALGQGPQFIFQYYREEENGRGNFPPRFSGLQFPNYSSELNVNALELDDSALYLCASSLDRLGAGGQETQYFGPGTRLLVL.

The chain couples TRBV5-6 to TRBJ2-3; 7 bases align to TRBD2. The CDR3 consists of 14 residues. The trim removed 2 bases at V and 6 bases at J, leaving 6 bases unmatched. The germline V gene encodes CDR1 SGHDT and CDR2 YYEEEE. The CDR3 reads CASSLSGVVDTQYF. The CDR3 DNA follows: TGTGCCAGCAGCTTAAGCGGGGTCGTGGATACGCAGTATTTT.

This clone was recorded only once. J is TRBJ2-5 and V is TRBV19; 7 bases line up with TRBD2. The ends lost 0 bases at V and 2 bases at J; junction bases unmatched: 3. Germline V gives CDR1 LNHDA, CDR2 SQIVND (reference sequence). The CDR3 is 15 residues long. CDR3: CASSIDAGEQETQYF. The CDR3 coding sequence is TGTGCCAGTAGTATAGACGCGGGAGAACAAGAGACCCAGTACTTC.

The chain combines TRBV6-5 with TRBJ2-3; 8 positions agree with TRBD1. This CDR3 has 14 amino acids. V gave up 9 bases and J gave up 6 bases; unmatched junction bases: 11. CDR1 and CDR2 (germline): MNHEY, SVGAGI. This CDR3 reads CASHPGQAHDTQYF. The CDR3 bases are TGTGCCAGTCATCCGGGACAGGCTCACGATACGCAGTATTTT.

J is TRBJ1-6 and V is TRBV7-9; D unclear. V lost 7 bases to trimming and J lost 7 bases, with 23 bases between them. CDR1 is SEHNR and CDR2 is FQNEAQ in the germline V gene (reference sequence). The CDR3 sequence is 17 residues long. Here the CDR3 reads CASKRGGIGFGNSPLHF. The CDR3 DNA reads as TGTGCCAGCAAACGCGGCGGGATCGGGTTTGGGAATTCACCCCTCCACTTT.

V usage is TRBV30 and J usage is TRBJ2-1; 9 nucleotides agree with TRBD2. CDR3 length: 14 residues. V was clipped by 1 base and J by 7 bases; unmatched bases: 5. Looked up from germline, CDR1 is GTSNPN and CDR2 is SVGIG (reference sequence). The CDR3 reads CAWSGRGGRNEQFF. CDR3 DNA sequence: TGTGCCTGGAGTGGGCGGGGGGGCAGAAATGAGCAGTTCTTC.

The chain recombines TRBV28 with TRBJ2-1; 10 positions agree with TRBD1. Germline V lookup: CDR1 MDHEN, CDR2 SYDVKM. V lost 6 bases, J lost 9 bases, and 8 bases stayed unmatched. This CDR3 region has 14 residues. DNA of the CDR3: TGTGCCAGCAGACCGACAGGGGGCAGGAGTGAGCAGTTCTTC. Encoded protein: CASRPTGGRSEQFF. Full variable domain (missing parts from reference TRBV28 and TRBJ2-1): DVKVTQSSRYLVKRTGEKVFLECVQDMDHENMFWYRQDPGLGLRLIYFSYDVKMKEKGDIPEGYSVSREKKERFSLILESASTNQTSMYLCASRPTGGRSEQFFGPGTRLTVL.

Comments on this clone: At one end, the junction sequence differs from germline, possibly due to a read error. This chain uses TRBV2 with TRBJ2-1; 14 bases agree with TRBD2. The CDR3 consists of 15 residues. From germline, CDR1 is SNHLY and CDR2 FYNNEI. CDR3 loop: CASRGLAGDDNERFF. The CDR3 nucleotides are TGTGCCAGCAGGGGACTAGCGGGGGATGACAATGAGCGGTTCTTC.

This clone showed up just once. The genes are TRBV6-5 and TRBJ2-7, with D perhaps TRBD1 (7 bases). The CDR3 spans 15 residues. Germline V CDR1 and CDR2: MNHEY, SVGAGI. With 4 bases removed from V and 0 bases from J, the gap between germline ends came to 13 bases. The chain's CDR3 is CASSSGGSGSYEQYF. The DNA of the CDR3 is TGTGCCAGCAGTTCAGGGGGGTCCGGCTCCTACGAGCAGTACTTC.

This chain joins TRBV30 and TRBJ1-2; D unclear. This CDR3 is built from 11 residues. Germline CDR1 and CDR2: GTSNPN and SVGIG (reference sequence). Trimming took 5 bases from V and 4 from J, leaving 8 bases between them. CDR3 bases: TGTGCCTGGGTCCGGGGCTATGGCTACACCTTC. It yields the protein CAWVRGYGYTF.

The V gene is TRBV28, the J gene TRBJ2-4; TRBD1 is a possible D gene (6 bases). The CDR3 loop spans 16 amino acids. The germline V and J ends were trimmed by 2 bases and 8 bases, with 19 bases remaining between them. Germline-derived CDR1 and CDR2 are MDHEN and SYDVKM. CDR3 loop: CASSLGGPVLGDIQYF. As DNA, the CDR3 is TGTGCCAGCAGTTTAGGGGGCCCGGTCCTCGGCGACATTCAGTACTTC.